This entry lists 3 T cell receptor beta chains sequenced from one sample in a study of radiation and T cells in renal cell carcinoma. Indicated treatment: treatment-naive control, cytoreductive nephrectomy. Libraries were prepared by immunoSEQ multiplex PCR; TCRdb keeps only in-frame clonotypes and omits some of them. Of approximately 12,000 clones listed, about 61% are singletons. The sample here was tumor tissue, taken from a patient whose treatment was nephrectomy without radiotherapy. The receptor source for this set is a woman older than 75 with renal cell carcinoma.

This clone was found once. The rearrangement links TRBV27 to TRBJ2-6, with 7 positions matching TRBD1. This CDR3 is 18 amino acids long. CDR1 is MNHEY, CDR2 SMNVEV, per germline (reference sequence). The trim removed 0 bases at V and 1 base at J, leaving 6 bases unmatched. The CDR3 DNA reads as TGTGCCAGCAGTTTATCGACAGGGTTGGGTTCTGGGGCCAACGTCCTGACTTTC. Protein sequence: CASSLSTGLGSGANVLTF.

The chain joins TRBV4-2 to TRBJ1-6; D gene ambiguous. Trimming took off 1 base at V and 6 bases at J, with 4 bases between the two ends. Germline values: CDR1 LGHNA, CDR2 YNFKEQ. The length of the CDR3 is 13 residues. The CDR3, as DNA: TGTGCCAGCAGCCAAGGAGGTAATTCACCCCTCCACTTT. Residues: CASSQGGNSPLHF.

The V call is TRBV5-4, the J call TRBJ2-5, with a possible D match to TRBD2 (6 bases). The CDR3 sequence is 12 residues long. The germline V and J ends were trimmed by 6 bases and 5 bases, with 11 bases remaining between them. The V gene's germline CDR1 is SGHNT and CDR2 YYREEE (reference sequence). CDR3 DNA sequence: TGTGCCAGCACCCAGGAGGGTGAGACCCAGTACTTC. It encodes CASTQEGETQYF.